This TCR beta chain was found in a study of blood T cell repertoires in COVID-19. About the study: PBMCs, B-cell-depleted T cells, or T cells were the source of the cDNA or gDNA that made up the material.

Using immunoSEQ multiplex PCR, the repertoire was profiled, and TCRdb retains in-frame clones only, with some absent. Of over 100,000 clones in the sample, around 83% were seen once. The sample consisted of peripheral blood. The clonotype was recovered from a woman of 80 years or more with active or convalescent COVID-19.

The CDR3 loop is CASRVGAGQPQHF. The CDR3 DNA sequence: TGTGCCAGCAGGGTGGGGGCCGGGCAGCCCCAGCATTTT. V and J are TRBV28 and TRBJ1-5; D possibly corresponds to TRBD1 (6 bases). This CDR3 is 13 amino acids long. CDR1 and CDR2 from the germline V gene are MDHEN and SYDVKM. The V end lost 6 bases, the J end lost 7 bases, and 13 bases lay between the germline ends.